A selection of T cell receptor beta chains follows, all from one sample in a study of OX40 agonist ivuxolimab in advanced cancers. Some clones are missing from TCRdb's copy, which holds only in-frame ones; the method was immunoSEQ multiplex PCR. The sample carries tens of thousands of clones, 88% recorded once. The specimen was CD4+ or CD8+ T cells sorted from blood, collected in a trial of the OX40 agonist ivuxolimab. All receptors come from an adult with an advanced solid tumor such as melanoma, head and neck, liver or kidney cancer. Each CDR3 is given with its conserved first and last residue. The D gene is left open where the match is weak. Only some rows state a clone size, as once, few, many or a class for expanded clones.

cdr3_nt: TGTGCCAGCTCACCGGGACAGGGGTGGGAGCAGTACTTC
cdr3_aa: CASSPGQGWEQYF
d_call: TRBD1
j_call: TRBJ2-7
clone_size: -
v_call: TRBV18

cdr3_nt: TGTGCCAGCTCAAACAGAGACCTTAATGAAAAACTGTTTTTT
cdr3_aa: CASSNRDLNEKLFF
d_call: -
j_call: TRBJ1-4
clone_size: -
v_call: TRBV18

cdr3_nt: TGCGCCAGCAGCACCGACGGGACACGCGAAGAGACCCAGTACTTC
cdr3_aa: CASSTDGTREETQYF
d_call: -
j_call: TRBJ2-5
clone_size: -
v_call: TRBV5-1

cdr3_nt: TGTGCCAGCAGCGGGGGACAGGGCCTCTATAGCAATCAGCCCCAGCATTTT
cdr3_aa: CASSGGQGLYSNQPQHF
d_call: TRBD1
j_call: TRBJ1-5
clone_size: -
v_call: TRBV5-5

cdr3_nt: TGTGCCAGCAGCTTCCCGACAGGGGCGGACACCGGGGAGCTGTTTTTT
cdr3_aa: CASSFPTGADTGELFF
d_call: TRBD1
j_call: TRBJ2-2
clone_size: -
v_call: TRBV7-9

cdr3_nt: TGTGCCAGCTCACCCTTACGACAGGGCGCAACTAATGAAAAACTGTTTTTT
cdr3_aa: CASSPLRQGATNEKLFF
d_call: TRBD1
j_call: TRBJ1-4
clone_size: -
v_call: TRBV18

cdr3_nt: TGCGCCAGCAGCTTATCCGACAGGGGAGAGACCCAGTACTTC
cdr3_aa: CASSLSDRGETQYF
d_call: TRBD1
j_call: TRBJ2-5
clone_size: -
v_call: TRBV5-1

cdr3_nt: TGTGCCAGCAGTAGACCGGAAAAAACTAATGAAAAACTGTTTTTT
cdr3_aa: CASSRPEKTNEKLFF
d_call: -
j_call: TRBJ1-4
clone_size: -
v_call: TRBV28

cdr3_nt: TGCGCCAGCAGCCCGGAGCAGGGGTCGAACACTGAAGCTTTCTTT
cdr3_aa: CASSPEQGSNTEAFF
d_call: -
j_call: TRBJ1-1
clone_size: -
v_call: TRBV5-1

cdr3_nt: TGTGCCAGCAGCCCCGCGGGGGCTCAAGAGACCCAGTACTTC
cdr3_aa: CASSPAGAQETQYF
d_call: -
j_call: TRBJ2-5
clone_size: -
v_call: TRBV5-4

cdr3_nt: TGTGCCAGCAGCCTGAGACGGGCAACGGAAGCTTTCTTT
cdr3_aa: CASSLRRATEAFF
d_call: -
j_call: TRBJ1-1
clone_size: -
v_call: TRBV7-2

cdr3_nt: TGCGCCAGCAGCGGTGGGACCGACTCCTACAATGAGCAGTTCTTC
cdr3_aa: CASSGGTDSYNEQFF
d_call: -
j_call: TRBJ2-1
clone_size: -
v_call: TRBV5-1

cdr3_nt: TGTGCTAGTGGTTTGGCCCGAGACATTGGCGGGGAGCTGTTTTTT
cdr3_aa: CASGLARDIGGELFF
d_call: -
j_call: TRBJ2-2
clone_size: -
v_call: TRBV12-5

cdr3_nt: TGTGCCAGCAGCTTAACTAGTGCAGAAGAGACCCAGTACTTC
cdr3_aa: CASSLTSAEETQYF
d_call: -
j_call: TRBJ2-5
clone_size: -
v_call: TRBV7-3

cdr3_nt: TGTGCCAGCAGCCAAGTTATCCCTGAAGCTTTCTTT
cdr3_aa: CASSQVIPEAFF
d_call: -
j_call: TRBJ1-1
clone_size: -
v_call: TRBV14

cdr3_nt: TGCGCCAGCAGCTTGGCCCCTAGCGGGGGGCCATACCAAGAGACCCAGTACTTC
cdr3_aa: CASSLAPSGGPYQETQYF
d_call: TRBD2
j_call: TRBJ2-5
clone_size: -
v_call: TRBV5-1

cdr3_nt: TGTGCCAGCAGCTTAAGGTCCGGGACCCCCGGGGAGCTGTTTTTT
cdr3_aa: CASSLRSGTPGELFF
d_call: -
j_call: TRBJ2-2
clone_size: -
v_call: TRBV11-2

cdr3_nt: TGTGCCAGCAGTTCCCCCGGGACTAGCGGGGCCGCGGGGGAGTACTTC
cdr3_aa: CASSSPGTSGAAGEYF
d_call: TRBD2
j_call: TRBJ2-5
clone_size: -
v_call: TRBV28

cdr3_nt: TGTGCCAGCAGCTCCCGGGGTCGAAACAATGAGCAGTTCTTC
cdr3_aa: CASSSRGRNNEQFF
d_call: -
j_call: TRBJ2-1
clone_size: -
v_call: TRBV11-3

cdr3_nt: TGTGCCAGCACCGGGCAAGGCGAAGGGCAGCCCCAGCATTTT
cdr3_aa: CASTGQGEGQPQHF
d_call: -
j_call: TRBJ1-5
clone_size: -
v_call: TRBV2

cdr3_nt: TGTGCCAGCAGACTAGCGGGACCGGAGGGCGAGCAGTACTTC
cdr3_aa: CASRLAGPEGEQYF
d_call: TRBD2
j_call: TRBJ2-7
clone_size: -
v_call: TRBV2

cdr3_nt: TGTGCCAGCAATAACCCCCGTGGAGCTAACTATGGCTACACCTTC
cdr3_aa: CASNNPRGANYGYTF
d_call: -
j_call: TRBJ1-2
clone_size: -
v_call: TRBV6-1

cdr3_nt: TGTGCCAGCAGCGAGACTCCGGGACAGGGTGAAGAGACCCAGTACTTC
cdr3_aa: CASSETPGQGEETQYF
d_call: TRBD1
j_call: TRBJ2-5
clone_size: -
v_call: TRBV11-3

cdr3_nt: TGTGCCAGCAGCCCGACAGGGTCAGATACGCAGTATTTT
cdr3_aa: CASSPTGSDTQYF
d_call: TRBD1
j_call: TRBJ2-3
clone_size: -
v_call: TRBV7-3

cdr3_nt: TGTGCCAGTAGTATTGGTAGGGGAGGTGAAGCTTTCTTT
cdr3_aa: CASSIGRGGEAFF
d_call: -
j_call: TRBJ1-1
clone_size: -
v_call: TRBV19

cdr3_nt: TGTGCCAGCAGCTTAGCGGGACAGGCCACTGAAGCTTTCTTT
cdr3_aa: CASSLAGQATEAFF
d_call: TRBD1
j_call: TRBJ1-1
clone_size: -
v_call: TRBV7-9

cdr3_nt: TGTGCCAGCAGCCCTCGAGGGGCAGGGGCTCAAACTGGGGCCAACGTCCTGACTTTC
cdr3_aa: CASSPRGAGAQTGANVLTF
d_call: -
j_call: TRBJ2-6
clone_size: -
v_call: TRBV5-7

cdr3_nt: TGCGCCAGCAGCCAAGATCGCGGGGTAGCGGGGGCCACAGATACGCAGTATTTT
cdr3_aa: CASSQDRGVAGATDTQYF
d_call: TRBD2
j_call: TRBJ2-3
clone_size: -
v_call: TRBV4-3

cdr3_nt: TGTGCCAGCAGTCTTCAGGGTTGGGATCAGCCCCAGCATTTT
cdr3_aa: CASSLQGWDQPQHF
d_call: -
j_call: TRBJ1-5
clone_size: -
v_call: TRBV6-5

cdr3_nt: TGTGCCAGCAGGCAACTCATCGGAGAAATGAACAATGAGCAGTTCTTC
cdr3_aa: CASRQLIGEMNNEQFF
d_call: -
j_call: TRBJ2-1
clone_size: -
v_call: TRBV6-4

cdr3_nt: TGTGCCAGCGGGACGCAGAGAGAGACCCAGTACTTC
cdr3_aa: CASGTQRETQYF
d_call: -
j_call: TRBJ2-5
clone_size: -
v_call: TRBV2

cdr3_nt: TGTGCCATCAGTGAGTCTGGCAGTCGGTACGAGCAGTACTTC
cdr3_aa: CAISESGSRYEQYF
d_call: -
j_call: TRBJ2-7
clone_size: -
v_call: TRBV10-3

cdr3_nt: TGCAGCGCATATTCCGGGTTTCATGGCTACACCTTC
cdr3_aa: CSAYSGFHGYTF
d_call: -
j_call: TRBJ1-2
clone_size: -
v_call: TRBV29-1

cdr3_nt: TGCGCCAGCAGCTTGGTATGGGACAGGACATACTACGAGCAGTACTTC
cdr3_aa: CASSLVWDRTYYEQYF
d_call: TRBD1
j_call: TRBJ2-7
clone_size: -
v_call: TRBV5-1

cdr3_nt: TGTGCCAGAAGCCTACAGGGGAATAGGGACACCGGGGAGCTGTTTTTT
cdr3_aa: CARSLQGNRDTGELFF
d_call: TRBD1
j_call: TRBJ2-2
clone_size: -
v_call: TRBV5-3

cdr3_nt: TGTGCCAGCAGCTTCCCGGGACAGGGTCCCTCCTCTTACAATGAGCAGTTCTTC
cdr3_aa: CASSFPGQGPSSYNEQFF
d_call: TRBD1
j_call: TRBJ2-1
clone_size: -
v_call: TRBV11-2

cdr3_nt: TGTGCCACCAGCAGAGGAGAACTAGACACTGAAGCTTTCTTT
cdr3_aa: CATSRGELDTEAFF
d_call: -
j_call: TRBJ1-1
clone_size: -
v_call: TRBV15

cdr3_nt: TGTGCCAGCAGCCTAGGGCGGGACAGGGGATTGAACACTGAAGCTTTCTTT
cdr3_aa: CASSLGRDRGLNTEAFF
d_call: TRBD1
j_call: TRBJ1-1
clone_size: -
v_call: TRBV7-9

cdr3_nt: TGCAGTGCTAGCGGCACCCGCGAGCAGTACTTC
cdr3_aa: CSASGTREQYF
d_call: -
j_call: TRBJ2-7
clone_size: -
v_call: TRBV20-1

cdr3_nt: TGTGCCAGCAGCTTAGGACGGCTCAATGAGCAGTTCTTC
cdr3_aa: CASSLGRLNEQFF
d_call: -
j_call: TRBJ2-1
clone_size: -
v_call: TRBV7-3

cdr3_nt: TGCGCCAGTCGGAAAGGGGGTTCTAGCACAGATACGCAGTATTTT
cdr3_aa: CASRKGGSSTDTQYF
d_call: -
j_call: TRBJ2-3
clone_size: -
v_call: TRBV5-1

cdr3_nt: TGTGCCAGCAGTCGGGGGACAGGGGAAGAAAAACTGTTTTTT
cdr3_aa: CASSRGTGEEKLFF
d_call: TRBD1
j_call: TRBJ1-4
clone_size: -
v_call: TRBV16

cdr3_nt: TGCAGCGGGTGGGGGATCGGGGAGCTGTTTTTT
cdr3_aa: CSGWGIGELFF
d_call: -
j_call: TRBJ2-2
clone_size: -
v_call: TRBV29-1

cdr3_nt: TGTGCCAGCAGTACGACAGGGGCGAACACTGAAGCTTTCTTT
cdr3_aa: CASSTTGANTEAFF
d_call: TRBD1
j_call: TRBJ1-1
clone_size: -
v_call: TRBV6-5

cdr3_nt: TGCGCCAGCAGTGAGTTTTCCCTGAACACTGAAGCTTTCTTT
cdr3_aa: CASSEFSLNTEAFF
d_call: -
j_call: TRBJ1-1
clone_size: -
v_call: TRBV10-2

cdr3_nt: TGTGCCAGCAGCTTCAGCTCCTACGAGCAGTACTTC
cdr3_aa: CASSFSSYEQYF
d_call: -
j_call: TRBJ2-7
clone_size: -
v_call: TRBV7-9

cdr3_nt: TGTGCCAGCAGCCAACAAAGCGGGGGGTCAAACAATGAGCAGTTCTTC
cdr3_aa: CASSQQSGGSNNEQFF
d_call: TRBD2
j_call: TRBJ2-1
clone_size: -
v_call: TRBV4-2

cdr3_nt: TGTGCCAGCCATATTAAGGGAGGCGCTGAAGCTTTCTTT
cdr3_aa: CASHIKGGAEAFF
d_call: -
j_call: TRBJ1-1
clone_size: -
v_call: TRBV19

cdr3_nt: TGTGCCAGCAGTAGAGGGACAGGGTTCGTCCGTGGCTACACCTTC
cdr3_aa: CASSRGTGFVRGYTF
d_call: TRBD1
j_call: TRBJ1-2
clone_size: -
v_call: TRBV27

cdr3_nt: TGTGCCAGCAGCAGCGATAACTATGGCTACACCTTC
cdr3_aa: CASSSDNYGYTF
d_call: -
j_call: TRBJ1-2
clone_size: -
v_call: TRBV5-6

cdr3_nt: TGTGCCAGTAGACGAGTGGGACAGATAAGCAATCAGCCCCAGCATTTT
cdr3_aa: CASRRVGQISNQPQHF
d_call: TRBD1
j_call: TRBJ1-5
clone_size: -
v_call: TRBV19

cdr3_nt: TGTGCCAGCAGTGAAGATTGGGGGGGCCTCTCCGGGGAGCTGTTTTTT
cdr3_aa: CASSEDWGGLSGELFF
d_call: -
j_call: TRBJ2-2
clone_size: -
v_call: TRBV2

cdr3_nt: TGTGCCAGCAGTTTGTTCGGGGAGGTGGGGAACACTGAAGCTTTCTTT
cdr3_aa: CASSLFGEVGNTEAFF
d_call: -
j_call: TRBJ1-1
clone_size: few
v_call: TRBV27

cdr3_nt: TGCGCCAGCAGCCGAGAATTTCAGGGGATAGGGCTGGGCTATGGCTACACCTTC
cdr3_aa: CASSREFQGIGLGYGYTF
d_call: -
j_call: TRBJ1-2
clone_size: few
v_call: TRBV4-3

cdr3_nt: TGTGCCAGCAGCGTGGGTCAGGGCGCCGGATACGAGCAGTACTTC
cdr3_aa: CASSVGQGAGYEQYF
d_call: -
j_call: TRBJ2-7
clone_size: -
v_call: TRBV9

cdr3_nt: TGCGCCAGCAGCTTGGAACCCCTGGGTGGCTACACCTTC
cdr3_aa: CASSLEPLGGYTF
d_call: -
j_call: TRBJ1-2
clone_size: -
v_call: TRBV5-1

cdr3_nt: TGTGCCAGCAGCTTAGGGGGCACAGCGGGTTACTCTGGAAACACCATATATTTT
cdr3_aa: CASSLGGTAGYSGNTIYF
d_call: -
j_call: TRBJ1-3
clone_size: -
v_call: TRBV7-2

cdr3_nt: TGTGCCAGCGGGGGCCAGGGGACAGGGTCTATGGAGCCCCCAGAGACCCAGTACTTC
cdr3_aa: CASGGQGTGSMEPPETQYF
d_call: TRBD1
j_call: TRBJ2-5
clone_size: -
v_call: TRBV7-2